Following are 20 T cell receptor beta chains from one sample sequenced in a study of cytomegalovirus exposure and HLA in healthy donors. The method was immunoSEQ multiplex PCR; TCRdb's version includes in-frame clones alone and lacks a portion of them. The sample holds about 56,000 clones, more than 90% seen once. Sequencing was performed on PBMCs. These receptors came from a man aged 18-30 years in good health and CMV-seronegative.

The chain carries TRBV23-1 and TRBJ2-3; perhaps TRBD1 as D (6 bases). TRBV23-1 is sorted into the ORF group, with uncertain function. The V end lost 4 bases, the J end lost 0 bases, and 14 bases lay between the germline ends. The CDR3 runs 16 residues. CDR3 sequence (DNA): TGCGCCAGCAGTCTCAGGGGCAGTCCTAGCACAGATACGCAGTATTTT. Translating it yields CASSLRGSPSTDTQYF.

The chain carries TRBV7-3 and TRBJ2-7, with D unresolved. V lost 0 bases and J 6 bases, leaving 12 bases between the germline ends. This CDR3 is built from 14 residues. Germline V CDR1 and CDR2: SGHTA, FQGTGA. In DNA form, the CDR3 reads TGTGCCAGCAGCTTAACTGCCCCGGGTGGCGAGCAGTACTTC. Its translation: CASSLTAPGGEQYF.

The chain recombines TRBV12-1 with TRBJ2-1; the table's D call, TRBD2, has no DNA check behind it. TRBV12-1 is classified as a pseudogene. The CDR3 is made up of 13 amino acids. The CDR3 spells CASSSRLRNDQFF. The CDR3 DNA sequence: TGTGCCAGCAGCTCGCGACTCCGAAATGATCAGTTCTTC.

Concerning this clone itself: The junction departs from germline at one end; a sequencing error may be responsible. V and J are TRBV7-7 and TRBJ2-7; the D gene is possibly TRBD2 (5 bases). This CDR3 is 15 amino acids long. CDR1 and CDR2 from the germline V gene are SSHAT and FNYEAQ (reference sequence). The DNA for the CDR3 is TGTGCTAGCAGCTTAGCGACGGGGAAGTCCTACGAGCAGTACTTC. It encodes CASSLATGKSYEQYF.

The genes are TRBV2 and TRBJ1-5; 11 nucleotides match TRBD1. Trimming took 4 bases from V and 6 from J; bases not matched to a gene: 2. Germline CDR1 and CDR2: SNHLY and FYNNEI. The CDR3 is 14 residues long. CDR3 DNA: TGTGCCAGCAGTGGGGGGACAGGGGGTCAGCCCCAGCATTTT. The encoded protein is CASSGGTGGQPQHF. The variable domain in full, with the rest retrieved from reference TRBV2 and TRBJ1-5, is EPEVTQTPSHQVTQMGQEVILRCVPISNHLYFYWYRQILGQKVEFLVSFYNNEISEKSEIFDDQFSVERPDGSNFTLKIRSTKLEDSAMYFCASSGGTGGQPQHFGDGTRLSIL.

The chain carries TRBV11-2 and TRBJ2-2; TRBD1 matches 9 bases. J was trimmed by 2 bases and V by 6 bases; bases with no gene match: 4. Germline CDR1 and CDR2: SGHAT and FQNNGV. The CDR3 loop spans 15 amino acids. CDR3 loop: CASSRDRVNTGELFF. CDR3 nucleotide sequence: TGTGCCAGCAGTAGGGACAGGGTAAACACCGGGGAGCTGTTTTTT.

This clone was counted only a few times. The J gene is TRBJ2-7, the V gene TRBV13; 9 nucleotides match TRBD2. Germline V gene data show CDR1 as PRHDT and CDR2 as FYEKMQ (reference sequence). With 4 bases clipped from V and 2 bases from J, the junction kept 6 bases outside the gene matches. There are 15 residues in the CDR3. This CDR3 is CASSSRTSEAYEQYF. The CDR3 coding sequence is TGTGCCAGCAGCTCCCGGACTAGCGAAGCCTACGAGCAGTACTTC.

The chain has TRBV19 and TRBJ1-1; 7 nucleotides agree with TRBD1. Per germline, CDR1 LNHDA and CDR2 SQIVND (reference sequence). Germline trimming cut 5 bases from V and 5 bases from J; bases unmatched to any gene: 11. The length of the CDR3 is 15 residues. The CDR3 reads CASSAEDRRRTEAFF. In nucleotides, the CDR3 is TGTGCCAGTAGTGCGGAGGACAGGAGACGTACTGAAGCTTTCTTT.

A few counts support this clone. CDR3: CSGGQGEKLFF. The CDR3 DNA is TGCAGCGGGGGACAGGGGGAAAAACTGTTTTTT. The chain uses TRBV29-1 and TRBJ1-4; TRBD1 agrees at 10 bases. This CDR3 has 11 amino acids. Per germline, CDR1 SQVTM and CDR2 ANQGSEA. V lost 7 bases and J lost 8; bases outside the gene matches: 1.

Notes on this clone: This specimen includes other DNA sequences encoding the same CDR3. CDR3 sequence reads: CASSGQGASTDTQYF. The DNA of the CDR3 is TGTGCCAGCTCGGGACAGGGGGCCAGCACAGATACGCAGTATTTT. V and J are TRBV6-1 and TRBJ2-3, with 12 positions matching TRBD1. Trimming cost V 8 bases and J 0 bases; bases outside gene matches: 3. Germline V gives CDR1 MNHNS, CDR2 SASEGT. There are 15 residues in the CDR3.

The gene calls are TRBV19 and TRBJ2-5, with 11 positions matching TRBD2. The J segment lost 0 bases and the V segment lost 5 bases, leaving 2 bases of the junction unmatched. Germline CDR1 is LNHDA and CDR2 is SQIVND (reference sequence). This CDR3 has 15 residues. CDR3 sequence (DNA): TGTGCCAGTAGTGGGACTAGCGGTGACCAAGAGACCCAGTACTTC. Amino acid sequence: CASSGTSGDQETQYF. The whole variable domain, remainder taken from reference TRBV19 and TRBJ2-5, is DGGITQSPKYLFRKEGQNVTLSCEQNLNHDAMYWYRQDPGQGLRLIYYSQIVNDFQKGDIAEGYSVSREKKESFPLTVTSAQKNPTAFYLCASSGTSGDQETQYFGPGTRLLVL.

The V and J genes are TRBV28 and TRBJ2-7, with 8 nucleotides matching TRBD1. The CDR3 is made up of 21 amino acids. Per the germline V gene, CDR1 is MDHEN and CDR2 is SYDVKM. V gave up 2 bases and J gave up 2 bases; unmatched junction bases: 23. DNA of the CDR3: TGTGCCAGCAGTTTACCTCTGATTGGAGGGACAGGCGTACGTTTCGCCTACGAGCAGTACTTC. The encoded protein is CASSLPLIGGTGVRFAYEQYF.

The chain joins TRBV9 to TRBJ2-3; 8 bases map to TRBD2. Germline CDR1 and CDR2: SGDLS and YYNGEE. The CDR3 runs 17 residues. V lost 4 bases and J lost 2; bases outside the gene matches: 12. In nucleotides, the CDR3 is TGTGCCAGCAGCTCCCCCCTGGCGGGAGGAGCCACAGATACGCAGTATTTT. Translating gives CASSSPLAGGATDTQYF.

CDR3 bases: TGTGCCAGCAGCTTTCTTGAACAGGCGAACACCGGGGAGCTGTTTTTT. Translating gives CASSFLEQANTGELFF. This chain joins TRBV5-8 and TRBJ2-2, with D possibly TRBD1 on 5 matching bases. Trimming took off 2 bases at V and 0 bases at J, with 11 bases between the two ends. Germline V gene data show CDR1 as SGHTS and CDR2 as YDEGEE. The CDR3 consists of 16 residues.

The chain is built from TRBV4-3 and TRBJ2-5; TRBD2 is a possible D gene (5 bases). V was cut by 0 bases and J by 4 bases, with 15 bases left in between. The CDR3 totals 16 residues. The germline gives CDR1 LGHNA, CDR2 YSLEER. In DNA form, the CDR3 reads TGCGCCAGCAGCCAAGATCTTGGACTGCGCATAGAGACCCAGTACTTC. Its translation is CASSQDLGLRIETQYF.

CDR3 coding DNA: TGCAGCGTTGAAAAGGGGGGGCGCGGCACTGAAGCTTTCTTT. It yields the protein CSVEKGGRGTEAFF. This chain connects TRBV29-1 to TRBJ1-1; tentative D call: TRBD1 (6 bases). V lost 2 bases and J lost 4, with 14 bases in between. The CDR3 loop spans 14 amino acids. The germline V gene encodes CDR1 SQVTM and CDR2 ANQGSEA.

The rearrangement uses TRBV7-2 and TRBJ2-7, with 7 bases matching TRBD2. The trim removed 3 bases at V and 4 bases at J, leaving 6 bases unmatched. The CDR3 totals 14 residues. From germline, CDR1 is SGHTA and CDR2 FQGNSA. CDR3 residues: CASSLLAAGYEQYF. CDR3 nucleotide sequence: TGTGCCAGCAGCTTGCTAGCGGCGGGGTACGAGCAGTACTTC. Based on the CDR3 plus reference TRBV7-2 and TRBJ2-7, the full variable domain is GAGVSQSPSNKVTEKGKDVELRCDPISGHTALYWYRQSLGQGLEFLIYFQGNSAPDKSGLPSDRFSAERTGGSVSTLTIQRTQQEDSAVYLCASSLLAAGYEQYFGPGTRLTVT.

The chain carries TRBV7-6 and TRBJ2-7, with D perhaps TRBD2 (6 bases). Trimming stripped 4 bases from V and 0 bases from J, with 16 bases between. This CDR3 spans 16 amino acids. In germline, CDR1 is SGHVS, CDR2 FNYEAQ. The CDR3 reads CASSSGLGRTSYEQYF. Here the CDR3 DNA reads TGTGCCAGCAGCTCAGGGCTGGGGAGGACCTCCTACGAGCAGTACTTC.

Here the CDR3 reads CASSGRDTLTYEQYF. The CDR3 DNA follows: TGTGCCAGCAGCGGCCGGGACACATTGACCTACGAGCAGTACTTC. This rearrangement joins TRBV9 to TRBJ2-7, with a tentative D call TRBD1 (6 bases). Germline V gives CDR1 SGDLS, CDR2 YYNGEE. The ends were cut back, 3 bases at V and 2 bases at J, with 15 bases in the middle. There are 15 residues in the CDR3. The full variable domain, in which reference TRBV9 and TRBJ2-7 provide the parts outside the CDR3, is DSGVTQTPKHLITATGQRVTLRCSPRSGDLSVYWYQQSLDQGLQFLIQYYNGEERAKGNILERFSAQQFPDLHSELNLSSLELGDSALYFCASSGRDTLTYEQYFGPGTRLTVT.

The V and J genes are TRBV18 and TRBJ2-1; possible D gene TRBD2, 6 bases. The V end lost 0 bases, the J end lost 4 bases, and 7 bases lay between the germline ends. Per germline, CDR1 KGHSH and CDR2 LQKENI. The CDR3 runs to 14 residues. The chain's CDR3 is CASSPPAGYNEQFF. CDR3 coding DNA: TGTGCCAGCTCACCACCGGCGGGATACAATGAGCAGTTCTTC.